This T cell receptor beta chain was recorded in a study of cytomegalovirus exposure and HLA in healthy donors. Background on the study: Some 85 million unique TCRs, all from HLA-typed donors, were included in an early release of the data. Findings and limits, study-wide: The authors later linked a missense DCLRE1C variant to TCR beta V- and J-gene trimming. After further analysis at a later stage, around 17,000 TCR beta sequences were associated with HLA alleles at 0.05 false discovery rate. Later, an analysis found that common viral pathogens appeared to be linked with several of the most significant clusters.

In its sample, this clone was seen a few times. Its antigen remains unknown. This specimen includes other DNA sequences encoding the same CDR3. Germline CDR1 reads MNHEY; CDR2 reads SMNVEV (reference sequence). With 2 bases removed from V and 0 bases from J, the gap between germline ends came to 5 bases. This CDR3 region has 14 residues. Primers included in the PCR were 60 Vbeta and 13 Jbeta primers. TCRdb keeps only in-frame clones here, not all; method: immunoSEQ multiplex PCR. Of fewer than 200,000 clones in the sample, roughly 79% were seen once. V and J are TRBV27 and TRBJ2-1; the D gene is possibly TRBD1 (5 bases). The TCR was taken from a woman aged 45-65 years in good health and CMV-seronegative. The sequenced material came from PBMCs. CDR3 residues: CASSLRGSYNEQFF. CDR3 coding DNA: TGTGCCAGCAGTTTAAGGGGCTCCTACAATGAGCAGTTCTTC.